This T cell receptor (beta chain) was retrieved from a study of cytomegalovirus exposure and HLA in healthy donors. Trimming removed 2 bases from V and 0 bases from J; junction bases left unmatched: 8. The CDR3 has 16 amino acids. From germline, CDR1 is SQVTM and CDR2 ANQGSEA. Profiled with immunoSEQ multiplex PCR; TCRdb holds only in-frame clones, not every one. The sample has 220,000 or so clones, roughly 84% seen once. The source is a woman aged 18 to 35 in good health and CMV-seropositive. Input material: PBMCs. The chain links TRBV29-1 to TRBJ1-1; 8 nucleotides agree with TRBD1. In DNA, the CDR3 is TGCAGCGTTGAAATCTGGACAGGGCGCATGAACACTGAAGCTTTCTTT. Its translation is CSVEIWTGRMNTEAFF.